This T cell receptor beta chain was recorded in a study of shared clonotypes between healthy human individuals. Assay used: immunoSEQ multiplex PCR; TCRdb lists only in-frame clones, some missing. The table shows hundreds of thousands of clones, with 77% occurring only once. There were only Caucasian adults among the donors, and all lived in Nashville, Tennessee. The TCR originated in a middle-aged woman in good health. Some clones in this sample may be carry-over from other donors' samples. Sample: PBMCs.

CDR3 in DNA: TGCAGCGTTCTAGGGACGGATGGCTACACCTTC. Translation: CSVLGTDGYTF. The chain links TRBV29-1 to TRBJ1-2; TRBD1 is a possible D gene (5 bases). CDR1 SQVTM and CDR2 ANQGSEA come from the germline V gene. The CDR3 covers 11 residues. With 5 bases removed from V and 6 bases from J, the gap between germline ends came to 10 bases.